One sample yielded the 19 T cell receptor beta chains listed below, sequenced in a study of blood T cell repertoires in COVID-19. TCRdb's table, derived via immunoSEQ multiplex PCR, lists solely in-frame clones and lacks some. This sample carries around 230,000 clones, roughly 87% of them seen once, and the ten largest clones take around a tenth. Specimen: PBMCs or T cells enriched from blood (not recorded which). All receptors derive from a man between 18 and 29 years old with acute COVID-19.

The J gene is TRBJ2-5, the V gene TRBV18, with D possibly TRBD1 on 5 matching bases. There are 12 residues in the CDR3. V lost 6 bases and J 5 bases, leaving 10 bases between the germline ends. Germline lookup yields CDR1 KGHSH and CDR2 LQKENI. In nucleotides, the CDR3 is TGTGCCAGCTCCCAGGGCGGCGAGACCCAGTACTTC. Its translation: CASSQGGETQYF.

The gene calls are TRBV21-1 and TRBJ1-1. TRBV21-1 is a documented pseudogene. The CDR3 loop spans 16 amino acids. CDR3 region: CASREEGGAMNTEAFF. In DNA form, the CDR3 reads TGTGCCAGCAGAGAAGAGGGGGGGGCTATGAACACTGAAGCTTTCTTT.

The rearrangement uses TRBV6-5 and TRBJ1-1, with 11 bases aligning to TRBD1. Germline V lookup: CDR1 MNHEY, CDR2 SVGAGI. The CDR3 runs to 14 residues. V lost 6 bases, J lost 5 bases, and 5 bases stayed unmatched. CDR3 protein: CASRTGTGGTEAFF. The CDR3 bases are TGTGCCAGCAGAACCGGGACAGGGGGAACTGAAGCTTTCTTT.

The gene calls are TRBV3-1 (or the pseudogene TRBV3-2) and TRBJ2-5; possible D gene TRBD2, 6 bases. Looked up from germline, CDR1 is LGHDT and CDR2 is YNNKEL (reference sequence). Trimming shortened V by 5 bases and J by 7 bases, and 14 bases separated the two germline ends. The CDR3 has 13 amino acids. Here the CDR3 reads CASSIQTRGTQYF. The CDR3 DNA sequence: TGTGCCAGCAGCATCCAAACGCGGGGGACCCAGTACTTC.

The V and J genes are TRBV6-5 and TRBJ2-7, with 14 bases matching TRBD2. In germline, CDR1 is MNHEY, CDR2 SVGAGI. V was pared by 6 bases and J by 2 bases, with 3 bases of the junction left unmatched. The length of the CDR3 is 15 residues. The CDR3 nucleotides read TGTGCCAGCAGCGGGACTAGCGGGAGTCCCTACGAGCAGTACTTC. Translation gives CASSGTSGSPYEQYF.

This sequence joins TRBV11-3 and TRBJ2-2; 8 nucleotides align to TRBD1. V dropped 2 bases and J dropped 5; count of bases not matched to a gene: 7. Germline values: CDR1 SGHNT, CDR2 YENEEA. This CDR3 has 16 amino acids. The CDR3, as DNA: TGTGCCAGCAGCTTAAGGCCGGGACAGGCTACCGGGGAGCTGTTTTTT. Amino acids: CASSLRPGQATGELFF.

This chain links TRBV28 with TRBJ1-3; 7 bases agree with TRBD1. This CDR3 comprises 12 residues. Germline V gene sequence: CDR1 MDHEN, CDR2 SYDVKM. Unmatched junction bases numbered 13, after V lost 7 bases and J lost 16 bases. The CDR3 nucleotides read TGTGCCAGCAATGTCCCCGACAGGGAGGTGTATTTT. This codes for CASNVPDREVYF.

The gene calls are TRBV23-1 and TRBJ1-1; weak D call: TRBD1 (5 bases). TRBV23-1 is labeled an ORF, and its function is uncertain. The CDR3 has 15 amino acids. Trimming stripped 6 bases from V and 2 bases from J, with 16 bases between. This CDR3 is CASRLDTGYNTEAFF. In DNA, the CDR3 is TGCGCCAGCAGACTGGACACAGGCTACAACACTGAAGCTTTCTTT.

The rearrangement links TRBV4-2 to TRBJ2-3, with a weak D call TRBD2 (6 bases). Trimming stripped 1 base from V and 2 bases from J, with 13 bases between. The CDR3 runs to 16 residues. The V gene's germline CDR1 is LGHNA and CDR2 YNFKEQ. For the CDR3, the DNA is TGTGCCAGCAGCCAAGGCACAGCTAGCGTCACAGATACGCAGTATTTT. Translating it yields CASSQGTASVTDTQYF.

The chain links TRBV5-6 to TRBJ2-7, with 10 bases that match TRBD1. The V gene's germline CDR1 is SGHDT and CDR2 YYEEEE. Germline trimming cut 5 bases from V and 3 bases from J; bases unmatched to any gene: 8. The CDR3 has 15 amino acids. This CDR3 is CASSSGTGENYEQYF. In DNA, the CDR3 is TGTGCCAGCAGTAGCGGGACAGGGGAAAACTACGAGCAGTACTTC.

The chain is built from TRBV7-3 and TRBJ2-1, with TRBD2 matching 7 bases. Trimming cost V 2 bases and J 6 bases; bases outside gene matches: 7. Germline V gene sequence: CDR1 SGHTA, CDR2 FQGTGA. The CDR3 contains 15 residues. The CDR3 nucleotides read TGTGCCAGCAGCTTAGAGGCACGACTAGCCAATGAGCAGTTCTTC. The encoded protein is CASSLEARLANEQFF.

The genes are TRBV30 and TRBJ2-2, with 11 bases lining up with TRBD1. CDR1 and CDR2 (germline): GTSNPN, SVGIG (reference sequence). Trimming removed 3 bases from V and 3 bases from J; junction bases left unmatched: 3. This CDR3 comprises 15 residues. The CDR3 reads CAWRKGQGDTGELFF. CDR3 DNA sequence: TGTGCCTGGAGGAAGGGACAGGGGGACACCGGGGAGCTGTTTTTT.

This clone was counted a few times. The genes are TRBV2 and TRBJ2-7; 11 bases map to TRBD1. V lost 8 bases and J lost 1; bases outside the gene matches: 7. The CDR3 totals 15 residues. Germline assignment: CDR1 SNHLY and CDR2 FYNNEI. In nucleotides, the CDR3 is TGTGCCAGCGGGAGCCGGGACAGGGGGTCCTACGAGCAGTACTTC. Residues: CASGSRDRGSYEQYF.

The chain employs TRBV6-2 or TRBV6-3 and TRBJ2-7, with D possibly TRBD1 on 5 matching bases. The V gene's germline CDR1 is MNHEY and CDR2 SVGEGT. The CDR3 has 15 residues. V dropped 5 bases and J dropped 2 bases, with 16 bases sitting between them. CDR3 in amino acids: CASSTLTVSPYEQYF. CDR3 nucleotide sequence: TGTGCCAGCAGTACCCTGACAGTCTCCCCCTACGAGCAGTACTTC.

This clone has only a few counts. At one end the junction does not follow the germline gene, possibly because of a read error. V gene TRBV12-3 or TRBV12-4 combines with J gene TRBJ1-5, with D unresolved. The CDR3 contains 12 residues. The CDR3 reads CASSLKKQKIDF. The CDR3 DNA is TGTGCCAGCAGTTTAAAGAAACAAAAGATTGATTTT.

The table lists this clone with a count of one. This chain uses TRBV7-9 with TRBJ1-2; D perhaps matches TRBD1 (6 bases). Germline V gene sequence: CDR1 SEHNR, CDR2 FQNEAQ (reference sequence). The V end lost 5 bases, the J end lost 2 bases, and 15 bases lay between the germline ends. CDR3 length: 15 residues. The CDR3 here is CASSAPGDPNYGYTF. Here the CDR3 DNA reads TGTGCCAGCAGCGCCCCAGGGGATCCGAACTATGGCTACACCTTC.

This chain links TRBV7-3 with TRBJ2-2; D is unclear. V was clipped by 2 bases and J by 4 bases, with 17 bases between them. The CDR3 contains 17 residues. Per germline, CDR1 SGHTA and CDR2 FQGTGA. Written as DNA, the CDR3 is TGTGCCAGCAGCTTACCGCAGGATGTGTGGGCCACCGGGGAGCTGTTTTTT. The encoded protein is CASSLPQDVWATGELFF.

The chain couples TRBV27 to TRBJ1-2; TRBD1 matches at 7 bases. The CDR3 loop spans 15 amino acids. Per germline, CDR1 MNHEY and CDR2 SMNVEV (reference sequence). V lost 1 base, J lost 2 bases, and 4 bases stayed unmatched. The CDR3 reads CASSLYGGQNYGYTF. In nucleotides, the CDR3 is TGTGCCAGCAGTTTATACGGGGGACAGAACTATGGCTACACCTTC.

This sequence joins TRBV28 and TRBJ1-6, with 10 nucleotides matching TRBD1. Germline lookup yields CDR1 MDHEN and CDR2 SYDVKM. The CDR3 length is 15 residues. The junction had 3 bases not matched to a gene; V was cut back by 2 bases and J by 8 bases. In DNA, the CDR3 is TGTGCCAGCAGTTTAGGGACAGGGGTACATTCACCCCTCCACTTT. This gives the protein CASSLGTGVHSPLHF.